Below, 17 T cell receptor beta chains from the same sample are listed, as sequenced in a study of blood T cells in healthy people across ages. A second PCR of roughly 6 to 12 cycles used a sample-barcoded 5' primer and a J-beta primer mix. TCRdb reprocessed the 5' RACE reads with MiXCR, giving one entry per CDR3 protein. The data hold more than 1,000,000 distinct CDR3 sequences, with around 27% observed a single time. These data are also associated with another study on T cells of mothers and their children.

The sample was blood. All receptors come from a girl aged 2 to 10 in good health.

The chain combines TRBV2 with TRBJ2-3; 11 bases match TRBD1. CDR1 and CDR2 (germline): SNHLY, FYNNEI. The CDR3 extends over 15 amino acids. V dropped 6 bases and J dropped 5; count of bases not matched to a gene: 7. CDR3 nucleotides: TGTGCCAGCAGACCAGGACAGGGGGCGGGAGATACGCAGTATTTT. Encoded protein: CASRPGQGAGDTQYF.

This clonotype was observed a few times. The chain uses TRBV13 and TRBJ2-3; the D is unclear. The CDR3 contains 12 residues. Germline CDR1 reads PRHDT; CDR2 reads FYEKMQ (reference sequence). V lost 7 bases and J lost 3, with 8 bases in between. The CDR3 DNA reads TGTGCCAGCACCTCCCTTACAGATACGCAGTATTTT. It specifies CASTSLTDTQYF.

In its sample, this clonotype was seen a few times. The V call is TRBV2, the J call TRBJ1-5; D remains ambiguous. Germline CDR1 reads SNHLY; CDR2 reads FYNNEI. Trimming cost V 2 bases and J 2 bases, with 19 bases left between them. The CDR3 runs 18 residues. The CDR3 nucleotides read TGTGCCAGCAGTGAATCGTTTACGGGCTCTAAAGGCAATCAGCCCCAGCATTTT. This codes for CASSESFTGSKGNQPQHF.

The gene calls are TRBV4-2 and TRBJ2-2, with 8 bases lining up with TRBD2. V trimming: 1 base; J trimming: 1 base; junction bases outside the gene matches: 2. Per the germline V gene, CDR1 is LGHNA and CDR2 is YNFKEQ. This CDR3 comprises 16 residues. CDR3 amino acids: CASSQGSGGNTGELFF. CDR3 in DNA: TGTGCCAGCAGCCAAGGAAGCGGGGGGAACACCGGGGAGCTGTTTTTT.

The V and J genes are TRBV20-1 and TRBJ1-2; 11 nucleotides agree with TRBD1. This CDR3 contains 14 residues. The germline CDR1 and CDR2 sequences are DFQATT and SNEGSKA (reference sequence). Trimming took 1 base from V and 7 from J; bases not matched to a gene: 5. The chain's CDR3 is CSARVGQGAGGYTF. CDR3 sequence (DNA): TGCAGTGCTAGAGTTGGACAGGGGGCGGGTGGCTACACCTTC.

V usage is TRBV7-2 and J usage is TRBJ1-1; D is unresolved. The germline gives CDR1 SGHTA, CDR2 FQGNSA. The CDR3 contains 14 residues. V dropped 4 bases and J dropped 3 bases, with 12 bases sitting between them. This CDR3 is CASSSRREYTEAFF. CDR3 bases: TGTGCCAGCAGCTCCCGAAGAGAGTACACTGAAGCTTTCTTT.

This clonotype has more than one count but fewer than ten. The rearrangement links TRBV6-1 to TRBJ1-1; D call uncertain. The germline gives CDR1 MNHNS, CDR2 SASEGT. The CDR3 is made up of 13 amino acids. V was trimmed by 7 bases and J by 2 bases, leaving 11 bases between them. The CDR3 protein is CASTRGPNTEAFF. The CDR3 nucleotides read TGTGCCAGCACCCGAGGGCCTAACACTGAAGCTTTCTTT.

J is TRBJ2-1 and V is TRBV6-5, with D unresolved. The CDR3 length is 11 residues. V was trimmed by 7 bases and J by 8 bases, leaving 9 bases between them. Germline V gene lookup returns CDR1 MNHEY and CDR2 SVGAGI. In nucleotides, the CDR3 is TGTGCCAGCAAAAGTGGGGATGAGCAGTTCTTC. It yields the protein CASKSGDEQFF.

This clonotype was detected only a few times. V usage is TRBV5-1 and J usage is TRBJ2-5, with 13 bases identical to TRBD2. CDR3 length equals 16 residues. CDR1 and CDR2 from the germline V gene are SGHRS and YFSETQ. The ends lost 4 bases at V and 5 bases at J; junction bases unmatched: 8. In DNA form, the CDR3 reads TGCGCCAGCAGCGTCGGACTAGCGGGAGTCCTGGAGACCCAGTACTTC. This sequence encodes CASSVGLAGVLETQYF.

V and J are TRBV5-1 and TRBJ2-6, with D unclear. This CDR3 has 16 residues. Germline CDR1 SGHRS, CDR2 YFSETQ. Between the trimmed V and J ends, which lost 4 bases and 1 base, there was a span of 12 bases. CDR3 bases: TGCGCCAGCAGCCCGATGACATCTTCTGGGGCCAACGTCCTGACTTTC. Residues: CASSPMTSSGANVLTF.

Only a few counts were recorded for this clonotype. This sequence joins TRBV14 and TRBJ2-5; unclear D gene. There are 13 residues in the CDR3. V lost 2 bases to trimming and J lost 11 bases, with 15 bases between them. Per germline, CDR1 SGHDN and CDR2 FVKESK. CDR3: CASSQFMGSEQYF. CDR3 sequence (DNA): TGTGCCAGCAGCCAATTCATGGGGTCAGAGCAGTACTTC.

CDR3 amino acids: CSAREGRGYEQYF. CDR3 bases: TGCAGTGCTAGAGAGGGCCGCGGGTACGAGCAGTACTTC. This rearrangement joins TRBV20-1 to TRBJ2-7; D is possibly TRBD2 (5 bases). Per the germline V gene, CDR1 is DFQATT and CDR2 is SNEGSKA (reference sequence). The CDR3 is 13 residues long. The V end lost 0 bases, the J end lost 4 bases, and 10 bases lay between the germline ends.

The chain has TRBV10-2 and TRBJ2-7; maybe TRBD2 (6 bases). Trimming took off 8 bases at V and 7 bases at J, with 15 bases between the two ends. Looked up from germline, CDR1 is WSHSY and CDR2 is SAAADI. The CDR3 is 12 amino acids. The CDR3 bases are TGCGCCAGCGGGGGACTGTCTATAGAGCAGTACTTC. Translated: CASGGLSIEQYF.

This clonotype was detected a few times. The chain joins TRBV14 to TRBJ2-7; D might be TRBD1 or TRBD2, each matching 5 bases. Per germline, CDR1 SGHDN and CDR2 FVKESK. The CDR3 has 15 amino acids. V lost 4 bases and J 2 bases, leaving 15 bases between the germline ends. CDR3 DNA sequence: TGTGCCAGCAGCCCATTACCCGGGGCCCCCTACGAGCAGTACTTC. It encodes CASSPLPGAPYEQYF.

This clonotype was detected a few times. V usage is TRBV11-2 and J usage is TRBJ2-5, with D perhaps given as TRBD1 or TRBD2 (5 bases each). The germline CDR1 and CDR2 sequences are SGHAT and FQNNGV. Deletions cut 5 bases from V and 3 bases from J, with 13 bases between. This CDR3 has 14 amino acids. The CDR3 region is CASSPPGPKETQYF. The CDR3 DNA sequence: TGTGCCAGCAGCCCGCCGGGGCCCAAAGAGACCCAGTACTTC.

This clonotype was recorded a few times. The chain carries TRBV7-9 and TRBJ2-7, with D hard to call. Germline V gene lookup returns CDR1 SEHNR and CDR2 FQNEAQ (reference sequence). V gave up 5 bases and J gave up 3 bases, with 14 bases separating them. The CDR3 loop spans 14 amino acids. The CDR3 sequence is CASSQSTRSYEQYF. In DNA, the CDR3 is TGTGCCAGCAGCCAATCTACGAGGAGCTACGAGCAGTACTTC. Based on the CDR3 plus reference TRBV7-9 and TRBJ2-7, the full variable domain is DTGVSQNPRHKITKRGQNVTFRCDPISEHNRLYWYRQTLGQGPEFLTYFQNEAQLEKSRLLSDRFSAERPKGSFSTLEIQRTEQGDSAMYLCASSQSTRSYEQYFGPGTRLTVT.

The chain has TRBV7-3 and TRBJ1-1; D call uncertain. Trimming cost V 5 bases and J 5 bases, with 18 bases left between them. The germline CDR1 and CDR2 sequences are SGHTA and FQGTGA. CDR3 length: 15 residues. The CDR3 coding sequence is TGTGCCAGCAGCGAAGACGGCAATAAAGGGACTGAAGCTTTCTTT. This encodes CASSEDGNKGTEAFF.